Below, 25 T cell receptor beta chains from the same sample are listed, as sequenced in a study of shared T cell receptors in the human thymus (dated by TCRdb to the early 2020s). The protocol used for the library was the immunoSEQ multiplex PCR assay. In TCRdb, the immuneACCESS table is reduced to in-frame sequences with V and J assigned. These tables do not hold every clone; where another copy was compared, an unresolved V gene accounts for under half, and the others remain unexplained. This sample comprises roughly 560,000 clones, around 78% of them detected only once. The ten top clones hold about 0.013% of the sample. Separately, the same data were catalogued under a study of human thymus T cells.

The sequenced sample consisted of thymocytes. Every receptor here comes from a boy younger than two with a congenital heart defect. Donor details come from another sample of the same person, matched by shared clones.

The gene calls are TRBV18 and TRBJ1-1; maybe TRBD1 (5 bases). The CDR3 is 16 amino acids. V shed 3 bases and J shed 0 bases, with 14 bases lying between them. Germline V lookup: CDR1 KGHSH, CDR2 LQKENI. The CDR3 bases are TGTGCCAGCTCACCTCAACGCGGGGGTATGAACACTGAAGCTTTCTTT. Translation gives CASSPQRGGMNTEAFF. The full variable domain, with the rest looked up from reference TRBV18 and TRBJ1-1, is NAGVMQNPRHLVRRRGQEARLRCSPMKGHSHVYWYRQLPEEGLKFMVYLQKENIIDESGMPKERFSAEFPKEGPSILRIQQVVRGDSAAYFCASSPQRGGMNTEAFFGQGTRLTVV.

The chain uses TRBV7-6 and TRBJ2-3, with 12 bases matching TRBD2. Germline-derived CDR1 and CDR2 are SGHVS and FNYEAQ. The CDR3 length is 16 residues. The J segment lost 0 bases and the V segment lost 5 bases, leaving 3 bases of the junction unmatched. This CDR3 reads CASSGLAGSSTDTQYF. The CDR3 DNA reads TGTGCCAGCAGCGGACTAGCGGGGTCTAGCACAGATACGCAGTATTTT.

The genes are TRBV5-4 and TRBJ2-2, with 8 bases aligning to TRBD2. The germline CDR1 and CDR2 sequences are SGHNT and YYREEE (reference sequence). With 1 base clipped from V and 8 bases from J, the junction kept 13 bases outside the gene matches. The CDR3 covers 17 residues. CDR3 sequence reads: CASSLMGPGGPSGELFF. The CDR3 region has the DNA TGTGCCAGCAGCTTGATGGGACCGGGAGGGCCCTCTGGGGAGCTGTTTTTT.

The rearrangement joins TRBV28 to TRBJ1-4; 7 bases line up with TRBD1. CDR1 and CDR2 from the germline V gene are MDHEN and SYDVKM. V lost 5 bases and J lost 10; bases outside the gene matches: 10. The CDR3 runs 14 residues. The CDR3 DNA reads as TGTGCCAGCAGTCCCCAGGGGGATTTAGGAAAACTGTTTTTT. The encoded protein is CASSPQGDLGKLFF.

The CDR3 sequence is CASSLGRIRDRATRDLYEQYF. The CDR3 bases are TGCGCCAGCAGCCTGGGTAGGATCCGGGACAGGGCCACCCGGGACCTTTACGAGCAGTACTTC. The rearrangement links TRBV4-3 to TRBJ2-7, with 9 bases lining up with TRBD1. Germline V gene data show CDR1 as LGHNA and CDR2 as YSLEER. Trimming at V came to 4 bases and at J to 4 bases, leaving 26 bases not matched to a gene. The CDR3 has 21 residues.

V and J are TRBV6-5 and TRBJ1-5, with D possibly TRBD1 on 6 matching bases. Germline lookup yields CDR1 MNHEY and CDR2 SVGAGI. Deletions cut 6 bases from V and 0 bases from J, with 12 bases between. The CDR3 sequence is 15 residues long. The CDR3 nucleotides are TGTGCCAGCAGGGATCGACAGGCTAGCAATCAGCCCCAGCATTTT. Amino acids: CASRDRQASNQPQHF.

This chain links TRBV14 with TRBJ2-7; a possible D gene is TRBD2 (6 bases). V lost 5 bases, J lost 7 bases, and 21 bases lay in between. Germline CDR1 SGHDN, CDR2 FVKESK. The CDR3 contains 15 residues. The CDR3 sequence is CASSSRTTPMGEQYF. Here the CDR3 DNA reads TGTGCCAGCAGCTCCCGGACTACCCCGATGGGAGAGCAGTACTTC.

The rearrangement joins TRBV15 to TRBJ1-4; 9 nucleotides line up with TRBD1. CDR1 LNHNV and CDR2 YYDKDF come from the germline V gene (reference sequence). The CDR3 is 17 residues long. V dropped 0 bases and J dropped 5; count of bases not matched to a gene: 7. Here the CDR3 DNA reads TGTGCCACCAGCAGAGATGAAGGGACAGGGTGGAATGAAAAACTGTTTTTT. It yields the protein CATSRDEGTGWNEKLFF.

CDR3 protein: CASSQAPMGARTQYF. CDR3 coding DNA: TGCGCCAGCAGCCAAGCCCCGATGGGGGCGCGGACCCAGTACTTC. The chain joins TRBV4-1 to TRBJ2-5; D perhaps matches TRBD1 (6 bases). The V gene's germline CDR1 is MGHRA and CDR2 YSYEKL. The CDR3 extends over 15 amino acids. V shed 1 base and J shed 7 bases, with 16 bases lying between them.

The rearrangement links TRBV7-2 to TRBJ2-2, with 8 positions matching TRBD1. Germline CDR1 is SGHTA and CDR2 is FQGNSA. Trimming removed 5 bases from V and 7 bases from J; junction bases left unmatched: 6. The CDR3 runs to 14 residues. CDR3 nucleotide sequence: TGTGCCAGCAGCCGAGACAGGGGCGGCGGGGAGCTGTTTTTT. This gives the protein CASSRDRGGGELFF.

The genes are TRBV6-5 and TRBJ2-7; D perhaps matches TRBD2 (6 bases). The germline CDR1 and CDR2 sequences are MNHEY and SVGAGI. V gave up 6 bases and J gave up 6 bases, with 18 bases separating them. This CDR3 comprises 14 residues. CDR3 sequence: CASRENWDSCEQYF. The CDR3 coding sequence is TGTGCCAGCAGAGAGAATTGGGACTCTTGCGAGCAGTACTTC.

The chain employs TRBV6-1 and TRBJ2-1, with TRBD2 identical over 12 bases. V dropped 4 bases and J dropped 9; count of bases not matched to a gene: 13. CDR1 is MNHNS, CDR2 SASEGT, per germline. The CDR3 is made up of 17 amino acids. This chain's CDR3 is CASSGRLLAGGSSEQFF. In DNA, the CDR3 is TGTGCCAGCAGTGGAAGACTACTAGCGGGAGGATCGAGTGAGCAGTTCTTC.

V and J are TRBV27 and TRBJ1-1; D unclear. V dropped 5 bases and J dropped 4 bases, with 11 bases sitting between them. Germline CDR1 is MNHEY and CDR2 is SMNVEV (reference sequence). The CDR3 loop spans 13 amino acids. The CDR3 region is CASSPTAVTEAFF. The CDR3 DNA reads TGTGCCAGCAGTCCAACCGCAGTCACTGAAGCTTTCTTT.

This chain joins TRBV5-1 and TRBJ2-5; TRBD2 is a possible D gene (6 bases). V lost 0 bases to trimming and J lost 0 bases, with 9 bases between them. The CDR3 has 15 amino acids. The germline CDR1 and CDR2 sequences are SGHRS and YFSETQ. CDR3 sequence: CASSLDREYQETQYF. CDR3 DNA: TGCGCCAGCAGCTTGGACCGGGAGTACCAAGAGACCCAGTACTTC.

The CDR3 protein is CASSSGGTGAPGTGELFF. In DNA, the CDR3 is TGTGCCAGCAGCAGTGGGGGGACAGGGGCTCCCGGGACCGGGGAGCTGTTTTTT. The chain carries TRBV7-9 and TRBJ2-2; 10 bases are a match to TRBD1. CDR3 length equals 18 residues. CDR1 is SEHNR, CDR2 FQNEAQ, per germline (reference sequence). J lost 5 bases, V lost 5 bases, and 14 bases had no gene match.

As regards this clone: At the DNA level, this CDR3 is encoded by other sequences in the same sample as well. The V call is TRBV6-4, the J call TRBJ2-2; the D gene is possibly TRBD2 (6 bases). Germline CDR1 MRHNA, CDR2 SNTAGT. The CDR3 has 15 residues. V was shortened by 0 bases and J by 1 base, with 6 bases between the two germline ends. The CDR3 DNA reads TGTGCCAGCAGTGACTCGGGAGGGAACACCGGGGAGCTGTTTTTT. Encoded protein: CASSDSGGNTGELFF.

The CDR3 DNA is TGTGCCAGTAGTCCTAAGGTCCAGCGGGATGCCTACGAGCAGTACTTC. This codes for CASSPKVQRDAYEQYF. This chain connects TRBV19 to TRBJ2-7; 7 positions match TRBD2. With 5 bases clipped from V and 2 bases from J, the junction kept 12 bases outside the gene matches. This CDR3 has 16 residues. CDR1 is LNHDA, CDR2 SQIVND, per germline (reference sequence).

For this clone: The junction and the germline gene differ at one end; a read error may be behind it. V is TRBV30 and J is TRBJ2-7, with a tentative D call TRBD1 (6 bases). The CDR3 consists of 13 residues. Germline V CDR1 and CDR2: GTSNPN, SVGIG (reference sequence). The CDR3 sequence is CAWGPGHFYGQYF. The CDR3 bases are TGTGCCTGGGGACCGGGACACTTTTACGGGCAGTACTTC.

This clone was found a few times. CDR3 bases: TGTGCCTGGAGCTCGGCTAGCGGGAGTGACTCTGGGGCCAACGTCCTGACTTTC. Its protein product is CAWSSASGSDSGANVLTF. The chain combines TRBV30 with TRBJ2-6; 10 bases fit TRBD2. The CDR3 has 18 residues. Germline V gene data show CDR1 as GTSNPN and CDR2 as SVGIG (reference sequence). After removal of 3 bases from V and 0 bases from J, the junction contained 8 bases not matched to a gene.

V usage is TRBV5-6 and J usage is TRBJ2-7; D is possibly TRBD2 (6 bases). The CDR3 extends over 15 amino acids. The V and J ends lost 5 bases and 3 bases respectively, with 18 bases between them. Germline V gene lookup returns CDR1 SGHDT and CDR2 YYEEEE. The CDR3 nucleotides are TGTGCCAGCAGTCACCGGGAGTGCCTCTTCTACGAGCAGTACTTC. Translating it yields CASSHRECLFYEQYF.

The CDR3 DNA sequence: TGTGCCAGCAGTGACCCCAGGGATAGCACAGATACGCAGTATTTT. This sequence encodes CASSDPRDSTDTQYF. This chain joins TRBV25-1 and TRBJ2-3, with a weak D call TRBD1 (5 bases). Germline CDR1 MGHDK, CDR2 SYGVNS. V lost 3 bases to trimming and J lost 0 bases, with 10 bases between them. The CDR3 sequence is 15 residues long.

This clone was detected only a few times. The rearrangement uses TRBV7-2 and TRBJ2-1; D is possibly TRBD2 (6 bases). The CDR3 has 16 residues. Trimming left V 2 bases short and J 6 bases short, with 17 bases between. In germline, CDR1 is SGHTA, CDR2 FQGNSA. The CDR3 loop reads CASSLCRELEGNEQFF. The CDR3 bases are TGTGCCAGCAGCTTATGCCGCGAGTTGGAGGGCAATGAGCAGTTCTTC.

V is TRBV7-9 and J is TRBJ2-2; weak D call: TRBD2 (6 bases). This CDR3 spans 13 amino acids. Trimming took off 6 bases at V and 3 bases at J, with 8 bases between the two ends. From germline, CDR1 is SEHNR and CDR2 FQNEAQ (reference sequence). The CDR3 nucleotides are TGTGCCAGCAGGCGGGGAGACACCGGGGAGCTGTTTTTT. It yields the protein CASRRGDTGELFF. Combining the CDR3 with reference TRBV7-9 and TRBJ2-2 gives the whole variable domain DTGVSQNPRHKITKRGQNVTFRCDPISEHNRLYWYRQTLGQGPEFLTYFQNEAQLEKSRLLSDRFSAERPKGSFSTLEIQRTEQGDSAMYLCASRRGDTGELFFGEGSRLTVL.

The chain uses TRBV10-2 and TRBJ2-7; TRBD1 agrees at 8 bases. With 7 bases clipped from V and 0 bases from J, the junction kept 5 bases outside the gene matches. Germline values: CDR1 WSHSY, CDR2 SAAADI. The CDR3 extends over 14 amino acids. CDR3 amino acids: CASTHRGTSYEQYF. In nucleotides, the CDR3 is TGCGCCAGCACCCACAGGGGGACCTCCTACGAGCAGTACTTC.

V is TRBV11-2 and J is TRBJ2-7; D perhaps matches TRBD1 (5 bases). V lost 5 bases and J lost 0, with 14 bases in between. This CDR3 has 15 amino acids. Germline assignment: CDR1 SGHAT and CDR2 FQNNGV. The CDR3 protein is CASSTRTPLSYEQYF. The CDR3, as DNA: TGTGCCAGCAGCACCAGGACACCCCTCTCCTACGAGCAGTACTTC.